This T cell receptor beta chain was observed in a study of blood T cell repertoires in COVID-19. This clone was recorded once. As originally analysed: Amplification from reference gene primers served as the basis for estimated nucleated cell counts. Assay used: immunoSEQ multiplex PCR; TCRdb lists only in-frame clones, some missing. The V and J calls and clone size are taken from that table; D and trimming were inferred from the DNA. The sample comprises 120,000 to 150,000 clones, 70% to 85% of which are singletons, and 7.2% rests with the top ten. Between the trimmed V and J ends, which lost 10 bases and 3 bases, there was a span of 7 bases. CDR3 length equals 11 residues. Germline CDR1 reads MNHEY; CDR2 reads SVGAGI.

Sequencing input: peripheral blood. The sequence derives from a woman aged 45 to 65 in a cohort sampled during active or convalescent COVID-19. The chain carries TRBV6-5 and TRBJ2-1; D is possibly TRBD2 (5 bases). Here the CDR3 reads CAIGLYNEQFF. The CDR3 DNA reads TGTGCCATTGGACTCTACAATGAGCAGTTCTTC.